Below, 4 T cell receptor beta chains from the same sample are listed, as sequenced in a study of blood T cell repertoires in COVID-19. The method was immunoSEQ multiplex PCR; TCRdb's version includes in-frame clones alone and lacks a portion of them. Here the sample spans around 250,000 clones, 86% being singletons. The sample consisted of peripheral blood. The receptors shown here come from a man aged 30 to 39 who had recovered from COVID-19.

This chain connects TRBV5-6 to TRBJ2-1; the D gene is possibly TRBD2 (5 bases). Per germline, CDR1 SGHDT and CDR2 YYEEEE. This CDR3 has 17 residues. The germline V and J ends were trimmed by 2 bases and 0 bases, with 15 bases remaining between them. CDR3 region: CASSFTRGLGSYNEQFF. CDR3 sequence (DNA): TGTGCCAGCAGCTTTACACGGGGTTTGGGCTCCTACAATGAGCAGTTCTTC. Based on the CDR3 plus reference TRBV5-6 and TRBJ2-1, the full variable domain is DAGVTQSPTHLIKTRGQQVTLRCSPKSGHDTVSWYQQALGQGPQFIFQYYEEEERQRGNFPDRFSGHQFPNYSSELNVNALLLGDSALYLCASSFTRGLGSYNEQFFGPGTRLTVL.

The chain has TRBV15 and TRBJ1-1; tentatively, D is TRBD1 (5 bases). V was trimmed by 8 bases and J by 3 bases, leaving 16 bases between them. This CDR3 comprises 14 residues. In germline, CDR1 is LNHNV, CDR2 YYDKDF (reference sequence). CDR3 protein: CATASPVGDTEAFF. CDR3 sequence (DNA): TGTGCCACCGCGTCTCCAGTAGGGGACACTGAAGCTTTCTTT.

This clone was found a few times. This chain links TRBV3-1 (or the pseudogene TRBV3-2) with TRBJ1-5; TRBD1 matches at 7 bases. From germline, CDR1 is LGHDT and CDR2 YNNKEL (reference sequence). V dropped 4 bases and J dropped 2; count of bases not matched to a gene: 5. This CDR3 spans 15 amino acids. Here the CDR3 reads CASSLRDSGNQPQHF. DNA of the CDR3: TGTGCCAGCAGCCTCCGGGACAGCGGCAATCAGCCCCAGCATTTT.

This chain joins TRBV2 and TRBJ1-5, with TRBD1 as a possible D gene (5 bases). The ends were cut back, 2 bases at V and 6 bases at J, with 5 bases in the middle. The CDR3 has 12 amino acids. Germline CDR1 and CDR2: SNHLY and FYNNEI. Here the CDR3 reads CASSETGQPQHF. CDR3 nucleotide sequence: TGTGCCAGCAGTGAAACAGGTCAGCCCCAGCATTTT.